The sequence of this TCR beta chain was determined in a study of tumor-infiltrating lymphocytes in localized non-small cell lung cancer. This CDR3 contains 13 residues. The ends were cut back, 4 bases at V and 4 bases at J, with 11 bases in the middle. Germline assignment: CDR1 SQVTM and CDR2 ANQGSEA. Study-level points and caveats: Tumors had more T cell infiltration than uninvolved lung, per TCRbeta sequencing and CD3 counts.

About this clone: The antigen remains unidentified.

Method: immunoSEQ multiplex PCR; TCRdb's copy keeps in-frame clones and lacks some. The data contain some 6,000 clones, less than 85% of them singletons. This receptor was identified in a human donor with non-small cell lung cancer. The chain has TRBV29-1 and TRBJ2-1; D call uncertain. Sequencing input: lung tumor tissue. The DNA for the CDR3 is TGCAGCGTTGTACCTGTGGTATACAATGAGCAGTTCTTC. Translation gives CSVVPVVYNEQFF.